This passage covers 19 T cell receptor beta chains from one sample sequenced in a study of blood T cells in healthy people across ages. It was with a sample-barcoded 5' primer and a J-beta primer mix that a second PCR of roughly 6 to 11 cycles was run. TCRdb recomputed calls from the 5' RACE reads with MiXCR, one row per CDR3 protein. The sample lists about 290,000 distinct CDR3 sequences, around 30% occurring once. The sequencing sample was made of blood. Source of these receptors: a woman aged 70-85 years in good health.

The chain joins TRBV5-1 to TRBJ1-5, with TRBD1 identical over 10 bases. The V gene end was trimmed by 7 bases and the J gene end by 2 bases; junction bases not matched to a gene: 3. Germline assignment: CDR1 SGHRS and CDR2 YFSETQ. The CDR3 runs to 14 residues. The CDR3 coding sequence is TGCGCCAGCGGAGGGACAGGGGGCAATCAGCCCCAGCATTTT. It is translated as CASGGTGGNQPQHF. The full variable domain, in which reference TRBV5-1 and TRBJ1-5 provide the parts outside the CDR3, is KAGVTQTPRYLIKTRGQQVTLSCSPISGHRSVSWYQQTPGQGLQFLFEYFSETQRNKGNFPGRFSGRQFSNSRSEMNVSTLELGDSALYLCASGGTGGNQPQHFGDGTRLSIL.

This clonotype has more than one count but fewer than ten. The rearrangement joins TRBV20-1 to TRBJ1-4; tentatively, D is TRBD1 (5 bases). CDR1 is DFQATT and CDR2 is SNEGSKA in the germline V gene (reference sequence). The CDR3 consists of 15 residues. The V and J ends lost 0 bases and 7 bases respectively, with 15 bases between them. The CDR3 region has the DNA TGCAGTGCTAGAGACCGGGACGGGGGTTTTGAAAAACTGTTTTTT. This translates into CSARDRDGGFEKLFF.

V gene TRBV27 combines with J gene TRBJ1-1; 10 nucleotides match TRBD1. Germline CDR1 is MNHEY and CDR2 is SMNVEV (reference sequence). The trim removed 7 bases at V and 11 bases at J, leaving 10 bases unmatched. The CDR3 runs 13 residues. The CDR3 DNA reads TGTGCCAGCACACGGGACAGGGGAACGCGGGCTTTCTTT. Its protein is CASTRDRGTRAFF.

The chain employs TRBV20-1 and TRBJ2-7, with 14 bases matching TRBD2. The germline V gene has CDR1 DFQATT and CDR2 SNEGSKA (reference sequence). V lost 6 bases, J lost 3 bases, and 4 bases stayed unmatched. The CDR3 covers 14 residues. The CDR3 spells CSASTSGRGYEQYF. The CDR3 bases are TGCAGTGCCTCGACTAGCGGGAGGGGCTACGAGCAGTACTTC.

In this sample, this clonotype turned up a few times. This sequence joins TRBV27 and TRBJ1-2, with D possibly matching TRBD1 (6 bases). Germline lookup yields CDR1 MNHEY and CDR2 SMNVEV (reference sequence). The CDR3 covers 14 residues. Deletions cut 5 bases from V and 7 bases from J, with 17 bases between. The chain's CDR3 is CASSPTGGPLGYTF. The CDR3 DNA is TGTGCCAGCAGTCCCACGGGGGGGCCGCTTGGCTACACCTTC.

The chain employs TRBV7-3 and TRBJ2-1, with D perhaps matching TRBD2 (5 bases). This CDR3 spans 15 amino acids. CDR1 is SGHTA, CDR2 FQGTGA, per germline. With 4 bases removed from V and 0 bases from J, the gap between germline ends came to 10 bases. The CDR3 protein is CASSSIASSYNEQFF. CDR3 nucleotides: TGTGCCAGCAGCTCGATAGCGTCCTCCTACAATGAGCAGTTCTTC. Drawing the rest from reference TRBV7-3 and TRBJ2-1, the complete variable domain is GAGVSQTPSNKVTEKGKYVELRCDPISGHTALYWYRQSLGQGPEFLIYFQGTGAADDSGLPNDRFFAVRPEGSVSTLKIQRTERGDSAVYLCASSSIASSYNEQFFGPGTRLTVL.

CDR3 nucleotide sequence: TGCAGCGTTGCAACTAGCGTGACACTCTACGAGCAGTACTTC. Its protein product is CSVATSVTLYEQYF. This chain uses TRBV29-1 with TRBJ2-7, with 7 bases identical to TRBD2. With 4 bases clipped from V and 3 bases from J, the junction kept 9 bases outside the gene matches. CDR3 length: 14 amino acids. Germline CDR1 SQVTM, CDR2 ANQGSEA.

The chain carries TRBV7-2 and TRBJ2-2; possible D gene TRBD1, 6 bases. There are 14 residues in the CDR3. CDR1 and CDR2 from the germline V gene are SGHTA and FQGNSA. The V end lost 6 bases, the J end lost 4 bases, and 12 bases lay between the germline ends. As DNA, the CDR3 is TGTGCCAGCAGAACGGGACATGGCACCGGGGAGCTGTTTTTT. Translating it yields CASRTGHGTGELFF.

This clonotype showed up just a few times. This sequence joins TRBV29-1 and TRBJ2-5; possibly TRBD1 for D (6 bases). V lost 6 bases and J 3 bases, leaving 17 bases between the germline ends. The CDR3 loop spans 14 amino acids. CDR1 and CDR2 from the germline V gene are SQVTM and ANQGSEA. The CDR3 nucleotides are TGCAGCGTAGATCCTAAGAAGGGGGAAGAGACCCAGTACTTC. Translating it yields CSVDPKKGEETQYF.

The count of this clonotype is one. The chain has TRBV27 and TRBJ1-2; 7 bases align to TRBD1. The V segment lost 6 bases and the J segment 8 bases; nucleotides outside the gene matches: 12. This CDR3 has 14 amino acids. Looked up from germline, CDR1 is MNHEY and CDR2 is SMNVEV (reference sequence). DNA of the CDR3: TGTGCCAGCAGCCCCCTTATGACAGGGACGGGCTACACCTTC. Translation: CASSPLMTGTGYTF.

This clonotype occurred many times. The J gene is TRBJ2-1, the V gene TRBV7-2, with D unclear. The germline gives CDR1 SGHTA, CDR2 FQGNSA. The germline V and J ends were trimmed by 5 bases and 2 bases, with 13 bases remaining between them. This CDR3 has 15 residues. DNA of the CDR3: TGTGCCAGCAGCCGAGAGCAAGGGACCTACAATGAGCAGTTCTTC. Protein product: CASSREQGTYNEQFF.

Notes on this clonotype: A junction boundary mismatches the germline segment, possibly from a read error. The rearrangement links TRBV6-2 or TRBV6-3 to TRBJ1-2, with unresolved D. The CDR3 covers 10 residues. Germline loops: CDR1 MNHEY, CDR2 SVGEGT. The DNA of the CDR3 is TGTGCCAGCAAAGAGGGTGGCTACACTTTC. Its translation: CASKEGGYTF.

V usage is TRBV19 and J usage is TRBJ1-1; 8 nucleotides match TRBD1. Germline CDR1 and CDR2: LNHDA and SQIVND (reference sequence). This CDR3 is 15 amino acids long. V lost 5 bases and J lost 3; bases outside the gene matches: 8. CDR3 nucleotide sequence: TGTGCCAGTAGTCTGACAGGGGCTGACTACACTGAAGCTTTCTTT. Protein sequence: CASSLTGADYTEAFF. Variable domain in full (rest from reference TRBV19 and TRBJ1-1): DGGITQSPKYLFRKEGQNVTLSCEQNLNHDAMYWYRQDPGQGLRLIYYSQIVNDFQKGDIAEGYSVSREKKESFPLTVTSAQKNPTAFYLCASSLTGADYTEAFFGQGTRLTVV.

The chain employs TRBV18 and TRBJ2-7; 10 positions agree with TRBD2. The end of the DNA is better explained by TRBJ2-1, so the J call may be wrong. The CDR3 is made up of 13 amino acids. In germline, CDR1 is KGHSH, CDR2 LQKENI. CDR3: CASSPSGSNEQFF. CDR3 nucleotides: TGTGCCAGCTCTCCTAGCGGGAGCAATGAGCAGTTCTTC.

V usage is TRBV14 and J usage is TRBJ1-2; no firm D call. The length of the CDR3 is 13 residues. Trimming took 1 base from V and 4 from J, leaving 7 bases between them. Per the germline V gene, CDR1 is SGHDN and CDR2 is FVKESK. The CDR3 spells CASSQAGSYGYTF. The CDR3 DNA follows: TGTGCCAGCAGCCAAGCCGGGAGCTATGGCTACACCTTC. Supplemented by reference TRBV14 and TRBJ1-2, the full variable domain reads EAGVTQFPSHSVIEKGQTVTLRCDPISGHDNLYWYRRVMGKEIKFLLHFVKESKQDESGMPNNRFLAERTGGTYSTLKVQPAELEDSGVYFCASSQAGSYGYTFGSGTRLTVV.

The rearrangement joins TRBV3-1 to TRBJ1-1; 7 bases match TRBD1. The CDR3 runs 14 residues. The V and J ends lost 4 bases and 6 bases, in that order; junction bases with no gene match: 8. Germline lookup yields CDR1 LGHDT and CDR2 YNNKEL (reference sequence). The CDR3 sequence: CASSPGTDKSEAFF. In nucleotides, the CDR3 is TGTGCCAGCAGCCCCGGGACAGACAAATCTGAAGCTTTCTTT.

The chain combines TRBV20-1 with TRBJ1-5; 7 bases agree with TRBD1. The germline CDR1 and CDR2 sequences are DFQATT and SNEGSKA (reference sequence). The CDR3 has 15 residues. J gave up 0 bases and V 5 bases, and 7 bases lay outside the gene matches. Written as DNA, the CDR3 is TGCAGTGCTTTACCGACAGGGACTAGCAATCAGCCCCAGCATTTT. Translated: CSALPTGTSNQPQHF.

This clonotype is labeled as large (0.1 to 1%). The rearrangement uses TRBV4-3 and TRBJ2-1; D may be TRBD2 (6 bases). This CDR3 comprises 14 residues. The germline V gene encodes CDR1 LGHNA and CDR2 YSLEER. The V end was cut by 5 bases, the J end by 7 bases, with 15 bases between. DNA of the CDR3: TGCGCCAGCAGCAGGGGACTCGCGGGTAATGAGCAGTTCTTC. Amino acids: CASSRGLAGNEQFF.

The gene calls are TRBV19 and TRBJ1-1; weak D call: TRBD1 (5 bases). The germline CDR1 and CDR2 sequences are LNHDA and SQIVND (reference sequence). The CDR3 runs to 13 residues. Trimming took off 10 bases at V and 0 bases at J, with 12 bases between the two ends. Here the CDR3 DNA reads TGTGCCAATAGGGACCAAATGAACACTGAAGCTTTCTTT. As protein: CANRDQMNTEAFF.